What follows describes a single T cell receptor (beta chain). This table comes from immunoSEQ multiplex PCR, and its TCRdb copy is limited to in-frame clones, with some not included. The sample has about 250,000 clones; over 75% are singletons. The sample comes from a study of blood T cell repertoires in COVID-19. Looking at the study overall: Sources were T cells, B-cell-depleted T cells, or PBMCs; the material itself was cDNA or gDNA.

Researchers sorted participants into cohorts using their self-reported clinical history. Two negative PCRs, clearance, or symptom resolution were required of recovered Cohort 3 donors. CDR3 length equals 16 residues. The germline CDR1 and CDR2 sequences are SNHLY and FYNNEI. V shed 5 bases, J shed 1 base, and the junction held 6 bases outside the gene matches. The V call is TRBV2, the J call TRBJ2-7, with 12 bases fitting TRBD2. The source of this sequence is a woman under 30 who had recovered from COVID-19. Sequenced sample: PBMCs or T cells enriched from blood (not recorded which). The CDR3 sequence is CASSLSTSGGSYEQYF. CDR3 nucleotide sequence: TGTGCCAGCAGTCTCTCGACTAGCGGGGGATCCTACGAGCAGTACTTC.